The 2 T cell receptor beta chains below come from one sample, sequenced in a study of T-cell reconstitution after alpha-beta-depleted transplantation in children (dated by TCRdb to 2016 to 2018). Receptor amplification or capture employed PCR. Sequencing was performed on an Illumina HiSeq 2500. TCR libraries were prepared with molecular barcoding, using unique molecular identifiers to normalize TCRbeta repertoire quantification. The public reads were run again by TCRdb, first through fastp at Q25 and then through MiXCR, and only productive beta chains were kept. Merged by CDR3 protein, the rows form single entries marked with the most common genes and DNA. Within this sample are 750,000 to 950,000 distinct CDR3 sequences, with less than 20% of them counted one time only. Approximately 5% of the sample is taken by the ten largest. In light of the paper, this sample's treatment or condition label describes: allogeneic hematopoietic cell transplantation with graft depleted of TCRalphabeta T cells and CD19 B cells.

Sequencing was performed on PBMCs, mostly from graft donor cells, taken 360 days after TCRalphabeta/CD19-depleted stem cell transplant. The receptors derive from a male patient aged 10-17 years who had a stem cell transplant for acute lymphoblastic leukemia, so the T cells may come from the graft donor.

V gene TRBV11-2 combines with J gene TRBJ2-2; D is undetermined. The CDR3 is made up of 14 amino acids. V was trimmed by 5 bases and J by 6 bases, leaving 13 bases between them. Germline assignment: CDR1 SGHAT and CDR2 FQNNGV. The CDR3: CASSPPAGSGELFF. CDR3 DNA: TGTGCCAGCAGCCCCCCCGCCGGGTCCGGGGAGCTGTTTTTT.

The rearrangement uses TRBV5-1 and TRBJ2-2; 11 bases are shared with TRBD2. The CDR3 is made up of 17 amino acids. J gave up 5 bases and V 4 bases, and 10 bases lay outside the gene matches. Germline CDR1 SGHRS, CDR2 YFSETQ. The CDR3 DNA reads as TGCGCCAGCAGCACAACTAGCGGGAGAGTGGAGACCGGGGAGCTGTTTTTT. It is translated as CASSTTSGRVETGELFF.